This record covers a single T cell receptor (beta chain). Trimming took 5 bases from V and 7 from J, leaving 21 bases between them. Per the germline V gene, CDR1 is SGHTA and CDR2 is FQGTGA. This CDR3 has 15 residues. This sample stems from a study of tumor-infiltrating lymphocytes in oesophageal squamous cell carcinoma. Via MiXCR, TCRdb re-called the PCR reads, giving one row per CDR3 protein. The table shows over 13,000 distinct CDR3 sequences, with 53% occurring only once. The chain is built from TRBV7-3 and TRBJ2-7; tentatively, D is TRBD2 (6 bases). The source material was esophageal tumor tissue. The receptor comes from a male donor with esophageal squamous cell carcinoma. The CDR3 loop is CASSPVARGRGEQYF. CDR3 DNA sequence: TGTGCCAGCAGCCCTGTGGCTAGAGGCCGGGGGGAGCAGTACTTC.